The 5 T cell receptor beta chains below were found in one sample sequenced in a study of T cells in Graves' hyperthyroidism and ophthalmopathy. Researchers amplified the TCR beta CDR3 regions from RNA transcripts. The HTBI primer set drove a first-round RT-PCR of the TCR CDR3. TCRdb re-called the multiplex PCR reads with MiXCR, one entry per CDR3 protein. This table has around 520,000 distinct CDR3 sequences, around 24% appearing once. The sample comprised blood. Every receptor here comes from a woman in her thirties with Graves' ophthalmopathy.

This clonotype was seen repeatedly, ten times or more. The rearrangement joins TRBV28 to TRBJ1-5; possible D gene TRBD1, 5 bases. The germline CDR1 and CDR2 sequences are MDHEN and SYDVKM. CDR3 length: 15 amino acids. Trimming took off 3 bases at V and 2 bases at J, with 11 bases between the two ends. CDR3 in amino acids: CASSFGGFGNQPQHF. The DNA of the CDR3 is TGTGCCAGCAGTTTCGGGGGGTTTGGCAATCAGCCCCAGCATTTT. The full variable domain, completed using reference TRBV28 and TRBJ1-5, is DVKVTQSSRYLVKRTGEKVFLECVQDMDHENMFWYRQDPGLGLRLIYFSYDVKMKEKGDIPEGYSVSREKKERFSLILESASTNQTSMYLCASSFGGFGNQPQHFGDGTRLSIL.

The table lists this clonotype with a few counts. The genes are TRBV6-1 and TRBJ2-7; D perhaps matches TRBD1 (6 bases). The V gene's germline CDR1 is MNHNS and CDR2 SASEGT. V lost 6 bases and J 2 bases, leaving 17 bases between the germline ends. The CDR3 sequence is 15 residues long. CDR3 nucleotides: TGTGCCAGCAGGCCCGGGACATGGGGGACCTACGAGCAGTACTTC. This sequence encodes CASRPGTWGTYEQYF.

This clonotype was picked up many times. The J gene is TRBJ1-6, the V gene TRBV28; D gene uncertain. In germline, CDR1 is MDHEN, CDR2 SYDVKM. The CDR3 is 13 amino acids. V dropped 5 bases and J dropped 6 bases, with 8 bases sitting between them. DNA of the CDR3: TGTGCCAGCAGTGTAGCCCGTAATTCACCCCTCCACTTT. This sequence encodes CASSVARNSPLHF. The variable domain in full, with the rest retrieved from reference TRBV28 and TRBJ1-6, is DVKVTQSSRYLVKRTGEKVFLECVQDMDHENMFWYRQDPGLGLRLIYFSYDVKMKEKGDIPEGYSVSREKKERFSLILESASTNQTSMYLCASSVARNSPLHFGNGTRLTVT.

This clonotype was counted ten times or more. The CDR3: CASSVAVGTFGEAFF. CDR3 DNA sequence: TGTGCCAGCAGCGTAGCCGTGGGGACCTTCGGTGAAGCTTTCTTT. V is TRBV9 and J is TRBJ1-1; D possibly corresponds to TRBD1 (5 bases). Germline V gene lookup returns CDR1 SGDLS and CDR2 YYNGEE. Between the trimmed V and J ends, which lost 0 bases and 7 bases, there was a span of 16 bases. CDR3 length equals 15 residues. Combining the CDR3 with reference TRBV9 and TRBJ1-1 gives the whole variable domain DSGVTQTPKHLITATGQRVTLRCSPRSGDLSVYWYQQSLDQGLQFLIQYYNGEERAKGNILERFSAQQFPDLHSELNLSSLELGDSALYFCASSVAVGTFGEAFFGQGTRLTVV.

The chain has TRBV20-1 and TRBJ1-2; D is unclear. This CDR3 has 15 residues. V gave up 6 bases and J gave up 6 bases, with 23 bases separating them. In germline, CDR1 is DFQATT, CDR2 SNEGSKA (reference sequence). The CDR3 reads CSAMGSEWPRDGYTF. CDR3 coding DNA: TGCAGTGCCATGGGGTCTGAATGGCCAAGGGATGGCTACACCTTC.